The 18 T cell receptor beta chains below were found in one sample sequenced in a study of T cells in Graves' hyperthyroidism and ophthalmopathy. RNA transcripts provided the source from which TCR beta CDR3 regions were amplified. A first-round RT-PCR of the TCR CDR3 used the HTBI primer set. TCRdb re-called the multiplex PCR reads through MiXCR, storing one row per CDR3 protein. The table shows 500,000 or so distinct CDR3 sequences, with roughly a sixth occurring only once. The sample taken for sequencing was blood. These receptor sequences come from a woman younger than 35 with Graves' ophthalmopathy.

This clonotype was detected many times. The V and J genes are TRBV6-1 and TRBJ1-1; D remains ambiguous. Between the trimmed V and J ends, which lost 5 bases and 0 bases, there was a span of 10 bases. Germline V CDR1 and CDR2: MNHNS, SASEGT. The CDR3 length is 14 residues. CDR3 bases: TGTGCCAGCAGTTTCGGCGCCGTGAACACTGAAGCTTTCTTT. Translated, it gives CASSFGAVNTEAFF.

The chain combines TRBV4-1 with TRBJ2-7; 7 positions agree with TRBD2. Trimming removed 1 base from V and 3 bases from J; junction bases left unmatched: 3. Germline CDR1 MGHRA, CDR2 YSYEKL. This CDR3 comprises 14 residues. The CDR3 is CASSQGGRGYEQYF. DNA of the CDR3: TGCGCCAGCAGCCAAGGGGGGAGGGGCTACGAGCAGTACTTC.

The CDR3 DNA sequence: TGTGCCAGCAGTGAGTTGGGCAGGGGGCCGGCTTTCTTT. This translates into CASSELGRGPAFF. This chain uses TRBV2 with TRBJ1-1; 8 bases line up with TRBD1. With 3 bases clipped from V and 11 bases from J, the junction kept 8 bases outside the gene matches. Per germline, CDR1 SNHLY and CDR2 FYNNEI. The CDR3 is made up of 13 amino acids.

This clonotype appeared many times. This chain joins TRBV9 and TRBJ2-3; no definite D call. This CDR3 region has 14 residues. From germline, CDR1 is SGDLS and CDR2 YYNGEE. Trimming left V 2 bases short and J 1 base short, with 8 bases between. CDR3 in DNA: TGTGCCAGCAGCGTGGCTCTCGGCACAGATACGCAGTATTTT. It specifies CASSVALGTDTQYF. The entire variable domain, with the rest obtained from reference TRBV9 and TRBJ2-3, is as follows: DSGVTQTPKHLITATGQRVTLRCSPRSGDLSVYWYQQSLDQGLQFLIQYYNGEERAKGNILERFSAQQFPDLHSELNLSSLELGDSALYFCASSVALGTDTQYFGPGTRLTVL.

This clonotype was counted many times. The chain carries TRBV3-1 and TRBJ1-4; possibly TRBD1 for D (5 bases). Per germline, CDR1 LGHDT and CDR2 YNNKEL (reference sequence). The CDR3 totals 17 residues. Deletions cut 0 bases from V and 7 bases from J, with 18 bases between. This chain's CDR3 is CASSQDRDPPRSEKLFF. As DNA, the CDR3 is TGTGCCAGCAGCCAAGATAGGGACCCCCCTCGGAGTGAAAAACTGTTTTTT.

The chain couples TRBV20-1 to TRBJ2-5; tentative D call: TRBD1 (5 bases). V lost 3 bases to trimming and J lost 5 bases, with 13 bases between them. CDR1 and CDR2 from the germline V gene are DFQATT and SNEGSKA (reference sequence). The length of the CDR3 is 13 residues. CDR3 region: CSARDPRGETQYF. CDR3 DNA sequence: TGCAGTGCTAGGGACCCAAGGGGCGAGACCCAGTACTTC.

This clonotype showed up just a few times. This chain links TRBV3-1 with TRBJ1-2; 9 bases are a match to TRBD1. The CDR3 sequence is 16 residues long. Losses at the gene ends were 2 bases for V and 3 bases for J; bases not matched to a gene: 7. From germline, CDR1 is LGHDT and CDR2 YNNKEL (reference sequence). The CDR3 loop reads CASSQTGTGLYYGYTF. DNA for the CDR3: TGTGCCAGCAGCCAAACCGGGACAGGGCTATACTATGGCTACACCTTC.

This clonotype was detected only a few times. The V call is TRBV2, the J call TRBJ2-5, with 7 bases aligning to TRBD1. After removal of 6 bases from V and 14 bases from J, the junction contained 12 bases not matched to a gene. The CDR3 length is 12 residues. Germline CDR1 and CDR2: SNHLY and FYNNEI. The CDR3 region has the DNA TGTGCCAGCAGCCCAACCCGACAGGGAATATACTTC. As protein: CASSPTRQGIYF.

V is TRBV6-1 and J is TRBJ1-1, with 8 bases fitting TRBD1. With V trimmed by 7 bases and J by 5 bases, 9 bases remained unmatched. Germline V gives CDR1 MNHNS, CDR2 SASEGT. The CDR3 consists of 14 residues. DNA for the CDR3: TGTGCCAGCAATAAACAGGGGGGTGGGACTGAAGCTTTCTTT. Amino acids: CASNKQGGGTEAFF.

The sample holds a few counts of this clonotype. CDR3 DNA sequence: TGTGCCAGCAGTTTTTCGACAATGTACGAGCAGTACTTC. Translation gives CASSFSTMYEQYF. This rearrangement joins TRBV28 to TRBJ2-7; D is uncertain. The germline CDR1 and CDR2 sequences are MDHEN and SYDVKM. V was pared by 3 bases and J by 4 bases, with 10 bases between. This CDR3 is built from 13 residues.

This clonotype was seen many times. V usage is TRBV30 and J usage is TRBJ1-4, with D perhaps TRBD1 (6 bases). The germline gives CDR1 GTSNPN, CDR2 SVGIG (reference sequence). The CDR3 length is 15 residues. Trimming left V 1 base short and J 3 bases short, with 12 bases between. The CDR3 region has the DNA TGTGCCTGGAGTGCCCCAAGGGGGGCTAATGAAAAACTGTTTTTT. This sequence encodes CAWSAPRGANEKLFF.

This clonotype was seen only once. At one end the junction does not follow the germline gene, possibly because of a read error. The CDR3 protein is CSAPPIRDF. CDR3 in DNA: TGCAGTGCCCCACCCATTAGAGACTTC. V usage is TRBV20-1 and J usage is TRBJ2-5; D call uncertain. The CDR3 runs 9 residues. Germline CDR1 is DFQATT and CDR2 is SNEGSKA (reference sequence).

The V gene is TRBV4-1, the J gene TRBJ1-1; D unresolved. From germline, CDR1 is MGHRA and CDR2 YSYEKL. The CDR3 sequence is 12 residues long. V was shortened by 4 bases and J by 7 bases, with 10 bases between the two germline ends. Here the CDR3 reads CASSPGSFEAFF. The CDR3 DNA follows: TGCGCCAGCAGCCCCGGGTCGTTTGAAGCTTTCTTT.

This clonotype was detected only a few times. The chain is built from TRBV27 and TRBJ2-1; TRBD2 is a possible D gene (6 bases). The CDR3 covers 16 residues. Per germline, CDR1 MNHEY and CDR2 SMNVEV (reference sequence). V was shortened by 6 bases and J by 0 bases, with 15 bases between the two germline ends. CDR3 nucleotide sequence: TGTGCCAGCAGCCGCCCTGACGGGAGCTCCTACAATGAGCAGTTCTTC. This sequence encodes CASSRPDGSSYNEQFF.

This clonotype was seen a handful of times. V gene TRBV27 combines with J gene TRBJ2-3, with TRBD2 matching over 8 bases. From germline, CDR1 is MNHEY and CDR2 SMNVEV (reference sequence). The CDR3 is 14 amino acids. Germline trimming cut 6 bases from V and 6 bases from J; bases unmatched to any gene: 8. The CDR3 region has the DNA TGTGCCAGCAGCCGGAGACTAGCGCCGGATACGCAGTATTTT. Protein sequence: CASSRRLAPDTQYF.

This clonotype has a handful of counts. The chain joins TRBV4-2 to TRBJ2-5; D is unresolved. There are 13 residues in the CDR3. Germline V CDR1 and CDR2: LGHNA, YNFKEQ. V was shortened by 0 bases and J by 4 bases, with 6 bases between the two germline ends. CDR3 loop: CASSQDFGETQYF. The CDR3 DNA follows: TGTGCCAGCAGCCAAGATTTTGGAGAGACCCAGTACTTC.

This clonotype was seen many times. The rearrangement links TRBV20-1 to TRBJ1-2; no reliable D call. Trimming took off 3 bases at V and 1 base at J, with 9 bases between the two ends. The CDR3 has 13 residues. Germline CDR1 DFQATT, CDR2 SNEGSKA (reference sequence). The CDR3 spells CSASALDNYGYTF. CDR3 sequence (DNA): TGCAGTGCTAGCGCCTTAGATAACTATGGCTACACCTTC.

This clonotype was seen ten or more times. The chain carries TRBV28 and TRBJ2-1; 15 bases are shared with TRBD2. This CDR3 has 17 residues. The V gene's germline CDR1 is MDHEN and CDR2 SYDVKM. The junction had 4 bases not matched to a gene; V was cut back by 3 bases and J by 4 bases. CDR3 nucleotides: TGTGCCAGCAGTTTCCGTGGGACTAGCGGGAGGTACAATGAGCAGTTCTTC. As protein: CASSFRGTSGRYNEQFF.